The 30 T cell receptor beta chains presented below share a single source sample, sequenced in a study of cytomegalovirus exposure and HLA in healthy donors. Measured with immunoSEQ multiplex PCR; TCRdb has only the in-frame clones, and not every one. This sample yields some 90,000 clones, of which roughly 85% are seen a single time; roughly 4.3% belongs to the top ten. The sequenced sample was PBMCs. The receptors originated from a woman in her twenties or thirties in good health and CMV-seronegative.

V gene TRBV5-6 combines with J gene TRBJ2-1, with D maybe TRBD2 (5 bases). Germline V gene lookup returns CDR1 SGHDT and CDR2 YYEEEE. Trimming pared 3 bases from V and 3 bases from J, leaving 10 bases between. The CDR3 loop spans 14 amino acids. DNA for the CDR3: TGTGCCAGCAGCTCGCCGGGAATCTACAATGAGCAGTTCTTC. Protein product: CASSSPGIYNEQFF.

The genes are TRBV18 and TRBJ1-5; D is ambiguous. The germline CDR1 and CDR2 sequences are KGHSH and LQKENI. Trimming removed 6 bases at V and 0 bases at J, with 12 bases between. The CDR3 has 15 amino acids. CDR3 in amino acids: CASSAGEISNQPQHF. The CDR3 DNA follows: TGTGCCAGCTCGGCGGGAGAAATTAGCAATCAGCCCCAGCATTTT.

The chain has TRBV11-2 and TRBJ1-1; D not certain. Trimming removed 4 bases at V and 2 bases at J, with 8 bases between. The germline V gene encodes CDR1 SGHAT and CDR2 FQNNGV. This CDR3 is built from 13 residues. In DNA, the CDR3 is TGTGCCAGCAGCTCCGATACTAACACTGAAGCTTTCTTT. This gives the protein CASSSDTNTEAFF.

This chain joins TRBV18 and TRBJ1-4; weak D call: TRBD1 (6 bases). The V and J ends lost 4 bases and 0 bases respectively, with 12 bases between them. The germline V gene encodes CDR1 KGHSH and CDR2 LQKENI. The CDR3 runs 16 residues. In nucleotides, the CDR3 is TGTGCCAGCTCACTGGGACAACTTGCAACTAATGAAAAACTGTTTTTT. Its translation is CASSLGQLATNEKLFF.

This chain's CDR3 is CASSRTGGDSPLHF. The DNA of the CDR3 is TGTGCCAGCAGCCGGACAGGTGGGGATTCACCCCTCCACTTT. The chain links TRBV5-4 to TRBJ1-6, with 7 bases lining up with TRBD1. With 4 bases clipped from V and 8 bases from J, the junction kept 6 bases outside the gene matches. The CDR3 contains 14 residues. Germline CDR1 SGHNT, CDR2 YYREEE (reference sequence).

V usage is TRBV10-3 and J usage is TRBJ2-3; D possibly corresponds to TRBD1 (5 bases). The CDR3 has 15 residues. The ends were cut back, 3 bases at V and 5 bases at J, with 15 bases in the middle. Germline CDR1 ENHRY, CDR2 SYGVKD. CDR3 region: CAISDRARLLDTQYF. CDR3 DNA sequence: TGTGCCATCAGTGACAGGGCTAGATTATTAGATACGCAGTATTTT.

The chain carries TRBV18 and TRBJ2-7; 7 nucleotides match TRBD1. J lost 4 bases, V lost 5 bases, and 11 bases had no gene match. The CDR3 is made up of 15 amino acids. Per the germline V gene, CDR1 is KGHSH and CDR2 is LQKENI. Here the CDR3 DNA reads TGTGCCAGCTCAGCCATCCCCGGGACAGTATACGAGCAGTACTTC. Translating it yields CASSAIPGTVYEQYF.

This clone was seen only a few times. This chain uses TRBV2 with TRBJ1-6, with TRBD1 matching over 8 bases. The CDR3 length is 15 residues. Trimming at V came to 7 bases and at J to 3 bases, leaving 5 bases not matched to a gene. Germline V gene lookup returns CDR1 SNHLY and CDR2 FYNNEI. CDR3 nucleotides: TGTGCCAGCAAGGACAGGGAGGGCTATAATTCACCCCTCCACTTT. This sequence encodes CASKDREGYNSPLHF.

The gene calls are TRBV2 and TRBJ2-7, with D maybe TRBD2 (7 bases). The V end was cut by 5 bases, the J end by 6 bases, with 17 bases between. The CDR3 consists of 14 residues. Germline V gives CDR1 SNHLY, CDR2 FYNNEI. The CDR3 loop is CASSSPRGAGEQYF. The CDR3 DNA is TGTGCCAGCAGTTCCCCCCGGGGGGCGGGCGAGCAGTACTTC.

The genes are TRBV7-9 and TRBJ1-1, with D uncertain. V lost 2 bases to trimming and J lost 8 bases, with 9 bases between them. The CDR3 extends over 12 amino acids. Germline V gene data show CDR1 as SEHNR and CDR2 as FQNEAQ (reference sequence). The DNA for the CDR3 is TGTGCCAGCAGCTTATTCCGGGAGGAAGCTTTCTTT. It specifies CASSLFREEAFF.

The chain couples TRBV11-3 to TRBJ2-3, with D hard to call. Germline V CDR1 and CDR2: SGHNT, YENEEA. The CDR3 extends over 15 amino acids. V gave up 4 bases and J gave up 0 bases, with 11 bases separating them. CDR3 bases: TGTGCCAGCAGCTCCGAGCCTTCTAGCACAGATACGCAGTATTTT. Its translation is CASSSEPSSTDTQYF.

The chain links TRBV4-3 to TRBJ1-2; D may be TRBD1 (5 bases). This CDR3 region has 13 residues. Germline values: CDR1 LGHNA, CDR2 YSLEER. V lost 1 base, J lost 5 bases, and 8 bases lay in between. CDR3 sequence: CASSQGTSYGYTF. The CDR3 coding sequence is TGCGCCAGCAGCCAAGGGACATCTTATGGCTACACCTTC.

The V and J genes are TRBV7-2 and TRBJ1-4; maybe TRBD1 (6 bases). CDR3 length: 15 amino acids. Trimming shortened V by 3 bases and J by 5 bases, and 13 bases separated the two germline ends. Germline CDR1 SGHTA, CDR2 FQGNSA. Here the CDR3 reads CASSFWTEKNEKLFF. The CDR3 DNA sequence: TGTGCCAGCAGCTTTTGGACAGAAAAAAATGAAAAACTGTTTTTT.

The chain combines TRBV2 with TRBJ1-2, with 10 bases fitting TRBD1. CDR3 size: 14 residues. Germline assignment: CDR1 SNHLY and CDR2 FYNNEI. The junction had 9 bases not matched to a gene; V was cut back by 7 bases and J by 7 bases. The DNA for the CDR3 is TGTGCCAGCACTGTCGACAGGGGGCTTGGTGGCTACACCTTC. It is translated as CASTVDRGLGGYTF.

The rearrangement links TRBV7-2 to TRBJ1-2, with TRBD1 identical over 7 bases. This CDR3 region has 16 residues. Germline CDR1 and CDR2: SGHTA and FQGNSA. V gave up 6 bases and J gave up 0 bases; unmatched junction bases: 10. The CDR3 here is CASRPIRGTANYGYTF. The CDR3 DNA sequence: TGTGCCAGCAGGCCCATCAGGGGGACCGCTAACTATGGCTACACCTTC.

The CDR3 region has the DNA TGTGCCAGCAGTGTCAGGAACACTGAAGCTTTCTTT. It yields the protein CASSVRNTEAFF. The rearrangement links TRBV2 to TRBJ1-1; D not certain. V lost 4 bases, J lost 1 base, and 4 bases lay in between. The CDR3 runs 12 residues. Germline V CDR1 and CDR2: SNHLY, FYNNEI.

The chain uses TRBV7-8 and TRBJ1-1, with D perhaps TRBD1 (5 bases). Germline-derived CDR1 and CDR2 are SGHVS and FQNEAQ. The length of the CDR3 is 16 residues. Trimming took off 5 bases at V and 1 base at J, with 17 bases between the two ends. CDR3 DNA sequence: TGTGCCAGCAGCCGCCCGCAAACGGACAAGAACACTGAAGCTTTCTTT. This encodes CASSRPQTDKNTEAFF.

J is TRBJ1-1 and V is TRBV18, with 8 nucleotides matching TRBD1. With 2 bases clipped from V and 5 bases from J, the junction kept 7 bases outside the gene matches. Germline lookup yields CDR1 KGHSH and CDR2 LQKENI. The length of the CDR3 is 15 residues. The CDR3 DNA sequence: TGTGCCAGCTCACCAGTCAGGGGGCGCATGACTGAAGCTTTCTTT. Amino acid sequence: CASSPVRGRMTEAFF.

This clone was counted a few times. The gene calls are TRBV7-7 and TRBJ2-7, with a weak D call TRBD2 (6 bases). Germline assignment: CDR1 SSHAT and CDR2 FNYEAQ (reference sequence). The CDR3 sequence is 13 residues long. Trimming left V 3 bases short and J 7 bases short, with 13 bases between. CDR3 DNA: TGTGCCAGCAGCTTGGAGCGAGGGAGGGAGCAGTACTTC. Translated, it gives CASSLERGREQYF.

The genes are TRBV9 and TRBJ2-7, with 7 nucleotides matching TRBD2. Germline V gives CDR1 SGDLS, CDR2 YYNGEE. The CDR3 contains 14 residues. Trimming cost V 4 bases and J 4 bases; bases outside gene matches: 8. The CDR3 DNA reads TGTGCCAGCAGCCTGGGAGGGGACCTGTACGAGCAGTACTTC. It codes for CASSLGGDLYEQYF.

The V call is TRBV25-1, the J call TRBJ1-2, with 10 nucleotides matching TRBD1. The CDR3 is made up of 13 amino acids. J was trimmed by 4 bases and V by 6 bases; bases with no gene match: 2. CDR1 MGHDK and CDR2 SYGVNS come from the germline V gene. The CDR3 DNA follows: TGTGCCAGCAGGGGACAGGGGACCTATGGCTACACCTTC. Protein sequence: CASRGQGTYGYTF.

CDR3 amino acids: CASSPWTGNTEAFF. CDR3 nucleotides: TGTGCCAGCTCACCCTGGACAGGGAACACTGAAGCTTTCTTT. The genes are TRBV18 and TRBJ1-1; 7 positions match TRBD1. Trimming took 3 bases from V and 1 from J; bases not matched to a gene: 2. CDR1 and CDR2 from the germline V gene are KGHSH and LQKENI. CDR3 length: 14 residues.

This clone has just a few counts. The rearrangement links TRBV19 to TRBJ1-1; TRBD1 might be the D (6 bases). V was pared by 4 bases and J by 0 bases, with 12 bases between. The V gene's germline CDR1 is LNHDA and CDR2 SQIVND (reference sequence). The CDR3 spans 15 residues. The CDR3 region is CASSTPGQMNTEAFF. DNA for the CDR3: TGTGCCAGTAGTACCCCGGGACAAATGAACACTGAAGCTTTCTTT. The whole variable domain, filled in from reference TRBV19 and TRBJ1-1, reads DGGITQSPKYLFRKEGQNVTLSCEQNLNHDAMYWYRQDPGQGLRLIYYSQIVNDFQKGDIAEGYSVSREKKESFPLTVTSAQKNPTAFYLCASSTPGQMNTEAFFGQGTRLTVV.

Details on this clone: Other DNA sequences from this sample encode an identical CDR3 as well. This chain uses TRBV5-1 with TRBJ1-2; TRBD1 agrees at 8 bases. Germline V gives CDR1 SGHRS, CDR2 YFSETQ. With V trimmed by 2 bases and J by 2 bases, 2 bases remained unmatched. The CDR3 length is 14 residues. The DNA for the CDR3 is TGCGCCAGCAGCTTAAGACAGGGGAACTATGGCTACACCTTC. It specifies CASSLRQGNYGYTF. The entire variable domain, with the rest obtained from reference TRBV5-1 and TRBJ1-2, is as follows: KAGVTQTPRYLIKTRGQQVTLSCSPISGHRSVSWYQQTPGQGLQFLFEYFSETQRNKGNFPGRFSGRQFSNSRSEMNVSTLELGDSALYLCASSLRQGNYGYTFGSGTRLTVV.

This clone was seen only once. The chain links TRBV28 to TRBJ1-4, with 9 bases matching TRBD1. The germline gives CDR1 MDHEN, CDR2 SYDVKM. J was trimmed by 7 bases and V by 5 bases; bases with no gene match: 8. This CDR3 is built from 15 residues. CDR3: CASSKGQGRLEKLFF. DNA for the CDR3: TGTGCCAGCAGTAAGGGACAGGGTCGGCTTGAAAAACTGTTTTTT.

The chain has TRBV11-3 and TRBJ1-2, with a possible D match to TRBD1 (6 bases). Germline values: CDR1 SGHNT, CDR2 YENEEA. The CDR3 has 12 residues. V dropped 5 bases and J dropped 4 bases, with 8 bases sitting between them. CDR3 amino acids: CASSLQGYGYTF. The CDR3 nucleotides read TGTGCCAGCAGCCTACAGGGCTATGGCTACACCTTC. The full variable domain, rest sourced from reference TRBV11-3 and TRBJ1-2, is EAGVVQSPRYKIIEKKQPVAFWCNPISGHNTLYWYLQNLGQGPELLIRYENEEAVDDSQLPKDRFSAERLKGVDSTLKIQPAELGDSAVYLCASSLQGYGYTFGSGTRLTVV.

This rearrangement joins TRBV12-5 to TRBJ1-2, with a possible D match to TRBD1 (6 bases). CDR3 length: 13 amino acids. Trimming took 2 bases from V and 8 from J, leaving 12 bases between them. Germline V CDR1 and CDR2: LGHNT, FRNRAP. The CDR3: CASGLSLTGGYTF. The DNA of the CDR3 is TGTGCTAGTGGTTTGTCCCTGACAGGCGGCTACACCTTC.

The chain has TRBV5-1 and TRBJ1-3; D not certain. Germline V CDR1 and CDR2: SGHRS, YFSETQ. This CDR3 spans 14 amino acids. Between the trimmed V and J ends, which lost 4 bases and 0 bases, there was a span of 8 bases. The CDR3 spells CASSLQYSGNTIYF. The CDR3 DNA reads as TGCGCCAGCAGCCTTCAGTACTCTGGAAACACCATATATTTT. The whole variable domain, filled in from reference TRBV5-1 and TRBJ1-3, reads KAGVTQTPRYLIKTRGQQVTLSCSPISGHRSVSWYQQTPGQGLQFLFEYFSETQRNKGNFPGRFSGRQFSNSRSEMNVSTLELGDSALYLCASSLQYSGNTIYFGEGSWLTVV.

V and J are TRBV6-1 and TRBJ1-5; D may be TRBD1 (6 bases). Trimming removed 6 bases at V and 6 bases at J, with 9 bases between. This CDR3 contains 12 residues. Germline V gives CDR1 MNHNS, CDR2 SASEGT. CDR3 amino acids: CASRLQGQPQHF. In DNA, the CDR3 is TGTGCCAGCAGGCTACAGGGTCAGCCCCAGCATTTT.

The V call is TRBV11-3, the J call TRBJ2-1, with no clear D. Germline assignment: CDR1 SGHNT and CDR2 YENEEA. This CDR3 has 15 amino acids. V gave up 3 bases and J gave up 4 bases, with 13 bases separating them. The CDR3 region is CASSFSASLYNEQFF. Here the CDR3 DNA reads TGTGCCAGCAGCTTCTCCGCCTCTCTATACAATGAGCAGTTCTTC.